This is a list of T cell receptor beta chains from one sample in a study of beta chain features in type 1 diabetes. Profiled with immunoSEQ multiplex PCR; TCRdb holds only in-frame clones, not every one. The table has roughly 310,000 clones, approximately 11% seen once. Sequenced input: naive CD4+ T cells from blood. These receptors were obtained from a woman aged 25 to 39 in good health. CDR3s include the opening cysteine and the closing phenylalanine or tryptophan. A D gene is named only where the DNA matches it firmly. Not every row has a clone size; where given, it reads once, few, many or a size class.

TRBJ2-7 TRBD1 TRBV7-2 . CASSLVGQVSRDLDEQYF TGTGCCAGCAGCTTAGTGGGACAGGTTTCTCGGGATCTTGACGAGCAGTACTTC
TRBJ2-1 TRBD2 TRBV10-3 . CAISESGLASEQFF TGTGCCATCAGTGAGTCGGGACTAGCGTCTGAGCAGTTCTTC
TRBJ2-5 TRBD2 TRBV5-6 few CASRGTSALQETQYF TGTGCCAGCCGCGGGACTAGCGCGCTCCAAGAGACCCAGTACTTC
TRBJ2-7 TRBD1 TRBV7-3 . CASSISGGAPYEQYF TGTGCCAGCAGCATATCAGGGGGCGCCCCCTACGAGCAGTACTTC
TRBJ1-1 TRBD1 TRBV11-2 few CASSPGQGLEAFF TGTGCCAGCAGCCCAGGACAGGGTTTAGAAGCTTTCTTT
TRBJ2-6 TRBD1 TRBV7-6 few CASSLAEGARGANVLTF TGTGCCAGCAGCTTAGCAGAGGGGGCGCGGGGGGCCAACGTCCTGACTTTC
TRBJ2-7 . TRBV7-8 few CASSFRETSGEQYF TGTGCCAGCAGCTTTCGGGAAACTTCGGGTGAGCAGTACTTC
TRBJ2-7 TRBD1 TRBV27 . CASRRDRGSYEQYF TGTGCCAGCCGCCGGGACAGGGGTTCCTACGAGCAGTACTTC
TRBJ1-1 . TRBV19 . CATQDSIRNTEAFF TGTGCCACCCAGGACTCGATTCGGAACACTGAAGCTTTCTTT
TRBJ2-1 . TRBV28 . CASTRDSYNEQFF TGTGCCAGCACGCGGGACTCCTACAATGAGCAGTTCTTC
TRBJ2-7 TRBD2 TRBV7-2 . CASSLRTGLADYEQYF TGTGCCAGCAGCTTACGGACCGGACTAGCGGATTACGAGCAGTACTTC
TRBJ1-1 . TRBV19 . CASSRNGGQGTEAFF TGTGCCAGTAGTAGGAACGGGGGGCAGGGCACTGAAGCTTTCTTT
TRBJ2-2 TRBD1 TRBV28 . CASSLAGQEFTGELFF TGTGCCAGCAGTTTAGCTGGACAGGAATTCACCGGGGAGCTGTTTTTT
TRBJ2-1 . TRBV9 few CASSVVQIYNEQFF TGTGCCAGCAGCGTAGTTCAGATTTACAATGAGCAGTTCTTC
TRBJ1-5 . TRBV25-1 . CASSEWESQPQHF TGTGCCAGCAGTGAATGGGAGAGTCAGCCCCAGCATTTT
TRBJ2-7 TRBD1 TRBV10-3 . CAISPGQGIYEQYF TGTGCCATCAGTCCCGGACAGGGAATCTACGAGCAGTACTTC
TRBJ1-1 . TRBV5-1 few CASSLGVLNTEAFF TGCGCCAGCAGCCTGGGAGTACTGAACACTGAAGCTTTCTTT
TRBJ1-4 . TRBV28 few CASSQAGGTEKLFF TGTGCCAGCAGCCAGGCGGGGGGGACTGAAAAACTGTTTTTT
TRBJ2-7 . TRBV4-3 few CASSRQGLIKPYEQYF TGCGCCAGCAGCCGACAAGGACTGATCAAACCCTACGAGCAGTACTTC
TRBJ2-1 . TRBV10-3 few CAISERVESNEQFF TGTGCCATCAGTGAGAGAGTAGAGTCCAATGAGCAGTTCTTC
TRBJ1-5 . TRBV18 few CASSPTGYSNQPQHF TGTGCCAGCTCACCCACAGGGTATAGCAATCAGCCCCAGCATTTT
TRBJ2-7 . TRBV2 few CASRSNQGYSYEQYF TGTGCCAGCAGGAGCAACCAGGGTTACTCCTACGAGCAGTACTTC
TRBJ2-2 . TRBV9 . CASSVGQWNTGELFF TGTGCCAGCAGCGTAGGGCAATGGAACACCGGGGAGCTGTTTTTT
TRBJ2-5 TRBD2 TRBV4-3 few CASSQGLAGSDTQYF TGCGCCAGCAGCCAAGGCCTAGCGGGATCCGATACCCAGTACTTC
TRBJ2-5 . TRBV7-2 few CASSLVAVRKETQYF TGTGCCAGCAGCTTAGTGGCCGTTCGAAAAGAGACCCAGTACTTC
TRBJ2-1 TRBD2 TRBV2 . CASSISGRGVNEQFF TGTGCCAGCAGTATCAGCGGGAGAGGGGTCAATGAGCAGTTCTTC
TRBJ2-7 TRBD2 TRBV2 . CASSESGGIYEQYF TGTGCCAGCAGTGAGAGCGGGGGGATCTACGAGCAGTACTTC
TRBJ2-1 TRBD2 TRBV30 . CAWSPGLAGVSDEQFF TGTGCCTGGAGCCCGGGACTAGCGGGAGTTTCAGATGAGCAGTTCTTC
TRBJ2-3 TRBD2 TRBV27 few CASSSLRELADTQYF TGTGCCAGCAGTTCCTTGCGGGAGTTGGCAGATACGCAGTATTTT
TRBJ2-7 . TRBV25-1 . CASSESLAGRYEQYF TGTGCCAGCAGTGAATCATTAGCCGGTCGCTACGAGCAGTACTTC
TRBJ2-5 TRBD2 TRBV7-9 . CASSHGTSEETQYF TGTGCCAGCAGCCATGGGACTAGCGAAGAGACCCAGTACTTC
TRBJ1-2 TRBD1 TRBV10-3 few CAISEGQGAFYGYTF TGTGCCATCAGTGAGGGCCAGGGGGCTTTCTATGGCTACACCTTC
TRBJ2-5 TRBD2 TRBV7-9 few CASSFLAAQETQYF TGTGCCAGCAGCTTCCTAGCGGCCCAAGAGACCCAGTACTTC
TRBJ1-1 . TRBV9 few CASSPRGSTATEAFF TGTGCCAGCAGCCCACGTGGGTCGACAGCGACTGAAGCTTTCTTT
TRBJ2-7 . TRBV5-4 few CASSLVVSSDEQYF TGTGCCAGCAGCTTGGTGGTATCTAGTGACGAGCAGTACTTC
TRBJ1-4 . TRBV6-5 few CASREFRGADEKLFF TGTGCCAGCAGGGAATTCAGGGGCGCCGATGAAAAACTGTTTTTT
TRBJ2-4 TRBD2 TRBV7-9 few CASSLMGGSVKNIQYF TGTGCCAGCAGCTTAATGGGGGGGTCGGTCAAAAACATTCAGTACTTC
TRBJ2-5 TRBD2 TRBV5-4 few CASSDPSGPETQYF TGTGCCAGCAGCGATCCTAGCGGACCAGAGACCCAGTACTTC
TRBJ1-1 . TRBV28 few CASSLGRVNTEAFF TGTGCCAGCAGTTTGGGCAGGGTGAACACTGAAGCTTTCTTT
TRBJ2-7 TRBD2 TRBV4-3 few CASSHSWGGEQYF TGCGCCAGCAGCCATTCCTGGGGGGGCGAGCAGTACTTC
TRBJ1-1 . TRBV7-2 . CASSLSGQTEAFF TGTGCCAGCAGCTTATCCGGACAGACTGAAGCTTTCTTT
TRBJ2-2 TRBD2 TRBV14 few CASSRLAGFTGELFF TGTGCCAGCAGCCGACTAGCGGGATTCACCGGGGAGCTGTTTTTT
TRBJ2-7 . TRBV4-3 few CASSQDLETVYEQYF TGCGCCAGCAGCCAAGATCTGGAGACAGTCTACGAGCAGTACTTC
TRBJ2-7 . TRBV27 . CASSSPPRSYEQYF TGTGCCAGCAGTTCTCCCCCCAGAAGCTACGAGCAGTACTTC
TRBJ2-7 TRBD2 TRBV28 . CASSLAELAGGDEQYF TGTGCCAGCAGTTTAGCCGAGCTAGCGGGAGGTGACGAGCAGTACTTC
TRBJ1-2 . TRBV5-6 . CASSLAPGSYGYTF TGTGCCAGCAGCTTGGCCCCAGGCTCATATGGCTACACCTTC
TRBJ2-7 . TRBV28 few CALGAGRTAGEQYF TGTGCCCTTGGGGCAGGCCGTACCGCTGGCGAGCAGTACTTC
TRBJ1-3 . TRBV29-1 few CSVGGGSSGNTIYF TGCAGCGTTGGGGGAGGGAGCTCTGGAAACACCATATATTTT
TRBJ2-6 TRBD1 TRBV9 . CASSVGRQGGTGANVLTF TGTGCCAGCAGCGTAGGGCGACAGGGTGGGACTGGGGCCAACGTCCTGACTTTC